Each of the 5 T cell receptor beta chains below was sequenced from the same sample in a study of blood T cell repertoires in COVID-19. Sequencing was performed with immunoSEQ multiplex PCR; in TCRdb, only in-frame clones are kept and a portion is missing. The sample has about 220,000 clones; around 81% are singletons. Sequencing was performed on peripheral blood. The receptors shown here come from a woman in her 70s with acute or convalescent COVID-19.

The sample holds one count of this clone. The V call is TRBV6-5, the J call TRBJ1-5; TRBD1 might be the D (6 bases). Germline V gives CDR1 MNHEY, CDR2 SVGAGI. Trimming pared 5 bases from V and 6 bases from J, leaving 11 bases between. This CDR3 has 13 residues. The CDR3 DNA sequence: TGTGCCAGCAGTCGACAGGTCAGTCAGCCCCAGCATTTT. Translated: CASSRQVSQPQHF.

The chain couples TRBV19 to TRBJ2-7; D might be TRBD2 (6 bases). With 1 base removed from V and 3 bases from J, the gap between germline ends came to 13 bases. In germline, CDR1 is LNHDA, CDR2 SQIVND (reference sequence). CDR3 size: 15 residues. CDR3 sequence: CASSIAAGGVYEQYV. CDR3 coding DNA: TGTGCCAGTAGTATAGCAGCGGGCGGTGTCTACGAGCAGTACGTC.

The V and J genes are TRBV24-1 and TRBJ1-2; D gene ambiguous. The CDR3 is 13 residues long. Germline V gives CDR1 KGHDR, CDR2 SFDVKD. Trimming pared 2 bases from V and 3 bases from J, leaving 6 bases between. CDR3 amino acids: CATSDSMYYGYTF. The CDR3 DNA reads as TGTGCCACCAGTGATTCCATGTACTATGGCTACACCTTC.

V and J are TRBV2 and TRBJ2-2, with 10 bases fitting TRBD2. The CDR3 sequence is 15 residues long. Trimming removed 8 bases from V and 7 bases from J; junction bases left unmatched: 10. CDR1 and CDR2 (germline): SNHLY, FYNNEI. CDR3 bases: TGTGCCAGCCGGTTTGAGCGGGGGGGAGGCGGGGAGCTGTTTTTT. Protein product: CASRFERGGGGELFF.

The genes are TRBV5-1 and TRBJ2-7; 12 bases agree with TRBD1. The CDR3 contains 15 residues. The V segment lost 2 bases and the J segment 4 bases; nucleotides outside the gene matches: 4. The germline gives CDR1 SGHRS, CDR2 YFSETQ. The CDR3 coding sequence is TGCGCCAGCAGCTTTGGGACAGGGGGCTTTTACGAGCAGTACGTC. This codes for CASSFGTGGFYEQYV.